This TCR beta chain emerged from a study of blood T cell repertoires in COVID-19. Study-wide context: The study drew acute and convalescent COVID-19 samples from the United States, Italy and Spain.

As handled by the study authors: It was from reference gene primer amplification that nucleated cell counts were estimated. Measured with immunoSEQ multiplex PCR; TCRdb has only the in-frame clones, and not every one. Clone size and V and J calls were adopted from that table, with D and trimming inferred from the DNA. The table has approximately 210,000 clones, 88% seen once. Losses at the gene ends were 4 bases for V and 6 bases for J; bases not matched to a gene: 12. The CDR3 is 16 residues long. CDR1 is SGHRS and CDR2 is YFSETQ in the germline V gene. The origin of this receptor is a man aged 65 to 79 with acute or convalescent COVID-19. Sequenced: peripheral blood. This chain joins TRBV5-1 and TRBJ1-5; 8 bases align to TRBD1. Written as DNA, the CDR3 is TGCGCCAGCAGCCCATCCGGGACAGGAAAAGGTCAGCCCCAGCATTTT. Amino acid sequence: CASSPSGTGKGQPQHF.